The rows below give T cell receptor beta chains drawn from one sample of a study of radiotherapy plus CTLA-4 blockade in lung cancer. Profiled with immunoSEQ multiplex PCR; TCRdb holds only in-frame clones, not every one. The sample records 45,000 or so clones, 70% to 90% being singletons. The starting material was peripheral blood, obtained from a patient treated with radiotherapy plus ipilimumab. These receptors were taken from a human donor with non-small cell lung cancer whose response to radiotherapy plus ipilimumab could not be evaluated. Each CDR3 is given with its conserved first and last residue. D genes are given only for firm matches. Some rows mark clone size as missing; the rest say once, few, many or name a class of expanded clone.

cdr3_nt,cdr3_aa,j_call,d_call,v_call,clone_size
TGTGCCAGCAGCTTTTTCACTTCGAATGGCTACACCTTC,CASSFFTSNGYTF,TRBJ1-2,-,TRBV5-5,once
TGTGCCAGCAGCGTAGGGGGGGGGCCTAAGGAGACCCAGTACTTC,CASSVGGGPKETQYF,TRBJ2-5,-,TRBV9,-
TGTGCCAGCAGGGTCTCTAGCGGGCGCTCCTACGAGCAGTACTTC,CASRVSSGRSYEQYF,TRBJ2-7,TRBD2,TRBV28,-
TGTGCTAGTGGTCCCGGACTGTACACTGAAGCTTTCTTT,CASGPGLYTEAFF,TRBJ1-1,-,TRBV12-5,-
TGCGCCAGCAGCCAAGCGGGAGAGTACTATGGCTACACCTTC,CASSQAGEYYGYTF,TRBJ1-2,-,TRBV4-3,-
TGCGCCAGCAGCCCCGGGTCGGGCACTGAAGCTTTCTTT,CASSPGSGTEAFF,TRBJ1-1,-,TRBV10-1,-
TGCAGCGTTGCCAAGGGGTCTAATTCACCCCTCCACTTT,CSVAKGSNSPLHF,TRBJ1-6,-,TRBV29-1,once
TGTGCCAGCAGTGAAGAGGGCCCCGGGAGGAACACCGGGGAGCTGTTTTTT,CASSEEGPGRNTGELFF,TRBJ2-2,-,TRBV2,-
TGTGCCTGGAGTGTAGGCGGGACTCAAGAGACCCAGTACTTC,CAWSVGGTQETQYF,TRBJ2-5,-,TRBV30,-
TGTGCCAGCAGCTTAGGAACTAGCGGGGGGGGATCCACAGATACGCAGTATTTT,CASSLGTSGGGSTDTQYF,TRBJ2-3,TRBD2,TRBV7-2,-
TGCAGCGTTGGTTTGGGAGAGGATCAGCCCCAGCATTTT,CSVGLGEDQPQHF,TRBJ1-5,-,TRBV29-1,-
TGTGCCAGCAGCCCTTTAGCGGGGGGGCCCTCTACGCAGTATTTT,CASSPLAGGPSTQYF,TRBJ2-3,TRBD2,TRBV7-2,-
TGTGCCAGCAGCCCTAACAGGGGTTATTACGAGCAGTACTTC,CASSPNRGYYEQYF,TRBJ2-7,TRBD1,TRBV2,-
TGCGCCAGCAGCCATGACGTCAACAGGAACACCGGGGAGCTGTTTTTT,CASSHDVNRNTGELFF,TRBJ2-2,-,TRBV4-1,once
TGTGCCAGCAGTGGGACTAGCGGGGGGTCCTATATAGCCAAAAACATTCAGTACTTC,CASSGTSGGSYIAKNIQYF,TRBJ2-4,TRBD2,TRBV2,-
TGTGCCAGTAGACCTCGACTGGGGACTCATCGAGAGACCCAGTACTTC,CASRPRLGTHRETQYF,TRBJ2-5,-,TRBV19,once
TGTGCCAGCTCACCACTTACAGGCAGCTCCTACGAGCAGTACTTC,CASSPLTGSSYEQYF,TRBJ2-7,-,TRBV18,-
TGTGCCAGCAGCCCCAGCGGTCCCTTGGATACGCAGTATTTT,CASSPSGPLDTQYF,TRBJ2-3,-,TRBV11-2,-
TGTGCCAGCAGTGAGGGACAGGGGGCGCATGGCGGGGAGCTGTTTTTT,CASSEGQGAHGGELFF,TRBJ2-2,TRBD1,TRBV25-1,-
TGTGCCAGCAGCCCCGGGACAGGGGGTGACTATGGCTACACCTTC,CASSPGTGGDYGYTF,TRBJ1-2,TRBD1,TRBV9,-
TGTGCCAGCAGCTTGTGGCAGGGGAACGAAAAACTGTTTTTT,CASSLWQGNEKLFF,TRBJ1-4,-,TRBV5-8,few
TGTGCCAGCAGTCAGAGGACAGGGGGAAATCAGCCCCAGCATTTT,CASSQRTGGNQPQHF,TRBJ1-5,TRBD1,TRBV6-4,-
TGTGCCAGCAGCCCGCGGACAGGGGAATACGAGCAGTACTTC,CASSPRTGEYEQYF,TRBJ2-7,TRBD1,TRBV9,-
TGTGCCAGCAGCTCCCCAGTGTTAGATACGCAGTATTTT,CASSSPVLDTQYF,TRBJ2-3,-,TRBV7-9,-